The entry that follows covers one T cell receptor (beta chain) sequence. Its target is not known. The data derive from a study of shared clonotypes between healthy human individuals. Libraries were prepared by immunoSEQ multiplex PCR; TCRdb keeps only in-frame clonotypes and omits some of them. The sample lists around 1.1 million clones, approximately 80% occurring once. Study outcomes and limitations: Relative to clonotypes present in all four donors, those not shared had lower generation probabilities.

CDR1 and CDR2 (germline): SGHDT, YYEEEE. Trimming left V 4 bases short and J 6 bases short, with 8 bases between. This CDR3 contains 12 residues. The V and J genes are TRBV5-6 and TRBJ2-1; D gene uncertain. The sequence came from a man aged 18 to 30 in good health. Some clones in this sample may be carry-over from other donors' samples. The sample consisted of memory CD4+ T cells from PBMCs. Subset given: CD45RA-negative fraction. In DNA form, the CDR3 reads TGTGCCAGCAGCATATTCGCCAATGAGCAGTTCTTC. Translation gives CASSIFANEQFF.